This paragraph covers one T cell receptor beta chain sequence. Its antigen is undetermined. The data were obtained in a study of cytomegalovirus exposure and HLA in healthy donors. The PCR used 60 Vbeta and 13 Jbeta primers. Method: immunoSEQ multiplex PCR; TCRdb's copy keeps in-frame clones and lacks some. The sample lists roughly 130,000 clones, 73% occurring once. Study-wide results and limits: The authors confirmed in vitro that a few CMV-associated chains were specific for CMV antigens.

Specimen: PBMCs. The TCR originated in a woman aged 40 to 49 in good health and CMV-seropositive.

DNA for the CDR3: TGTGCCAGCAGTCCCCCCGGTCCTTATGGCTACACCTTC. As protein: CASSPPGPYGYTF. The V and J genes are TRBV28 and TRBJ1-2; no clear D. V shed 5 bases and J shed 5 bases, with 12 bases lying between them. Germline V gene data show CDR1 as MDHEN and CDR2 as SYDVKM. CDR3 length equals 13 residues.